Following are 16 T cell receptor beta chains from one sample sequenced in a study of blood T cell repertoires in COVID-19. TCRdb's table, derived via immunoSEQ multiplex PCR, lists solely in-frame clones and lacks some. Of a few hundred thousand clones in the sample, around nine tenths are singletons; the top ten hold around 10%. Sequencing was carried out using peripheral blood. Receptors were obtained from a man in his forties or fifties who had recovered from COVID-19.

This clone was seen a single time. V usage is TRBV6-2 or TRBV6-3 and J usage is TRBJ2-5, with TRBD2 as a possible D gene (5 bases). V lost 2 bases, J lost 2 bases, and 12 bases lay in between. The CDR3 sequence is 15 residues long. Germline CDR1 is MNHEY and CDR2 is SVGEGT. The CDR3 region has the DNA TGTGCCAGCAGTTACGGGAGAAGGGAGCAAGAGACCCAGTACTTC. It is translated as CASSYGRREQETQYF.

The chain couples TRBV6-5 to TRBJ2-5; D gene ambiguous. V lost 6 bases and J lost 1, with 12 bases in between. Per the germline V gene, CDR1 is MNHEY and CDR2 is SVGAGI. CDR3 length equals 14 residues. CDR3 sequence reads: CASSSMRGQETQYF. For the CDR3, the DNA is TGTGCCAGCAGCTCGATGAGAGGCCAAGAGACCCAGTACTTC.

V gene TRBV19 combines with J gene TRBJ2-7; D gene uncertain. The CDR3 is 16 residues long. The germline V gene has CDR1 LNHDA and CDR2 SQIVND (reference sequence). Trimming left V 5 bases short and J 3 bases short, with 20 bases between. The chain's CDR3 is CASSSTFETRLYEQYF. DNA for the CDR3: TGTGCCAGTAGTTCCACCTTCGAGACTCGGCTCTACGAGCAGTACTTC.

This chain joins TRBV7-9 and TRBJ1-4; 8 nucleotides match TRBD1. V was clipped by 5 bases and J by 0 bases; unmatched bases: 5. The CDR3 has 16 residues. CDR1 and CDR2 from the germline V gene are SEHNR and FQNEAQ (reference sequence). CDR3 nucleotides: TGTGCCAGCAGCGGGGGACAGGCCACAACTAATGAAAAACTGTTTTTT. Translated: CASSGGQATTNEKLFF.

The rearrangement joins TRBV11-2 to TRBJ2-3; 9 bases agree with TRBD2. Unmatched junction bases numbered 4, after V lost 5 bases and J lost 4 bases. The germline CDR1 and CDR2 sequences are SGHAT and FQNNGV. This CDR3 is 14 amino acids long. CDR3 amino acids: CASSVAGGADTQYF. CDR3 sequence (DNA): TGTGCCAGCAGCGTGGCGGGGGGGGCAGATACGCAGTATTTT.

This chain uses TRBV7-9 with TRBJ1-2; TRBD1 matches 7 bases. The germline CDR1 and CDR2 sequences are SEHNR and FQNEAQ (reference sequence). J was trimmed by 0 bases and V by 1 base; bases with no gene match: 5. CDR3 length: 16 residues. The CDR3 protein is CASSLEGQRSNYGYTF. The CDR3 bases are TGTGCCAGCAGCTTAGAGGGACAGCGCTCTAACTATGGCTACACCTTC.

The chain couples TRBV18 to TRBJ2-5; TRBD2 matches 9 bases. Germline V gene data show CDR1 as KGHSH and CDR2 as LQKENI. V was clipped by 5 bases and J by 0 bases; unmatched bases: 10. The CDR3 spans 17 residues. The CDR3 coding sequence is TGTGCCAGCTCATCCCAAGCCGGACTAGCGAACCAAGAGACCCAGTACTTC. Encoded protein: CASSSQAGLANQETQYF.

This clone showed up just a few times. This sequence joins TRBV5-1 and TRBJ1-4; 11 bases match TRBD1. Germline V lookup: CDR1 SGHRS, CDR2 YFSETQ. Trimming cost V 4 bases and J 2 bases; bases outside gene matches: 1. CDR3 length: 15 residues. CDR3 region: CASSRDRGTNEKLFF. Written as DNA, the CDR3 is TGCGCCAGCAGCAGGGACAGGGGGACTAATGAAAAACTGTTTTTT.

Only one count was recorded for this clone. This rearrangement joins TRBV7-8 to TRBJ2-3; D possibly corresponds to TRBD2 (6 bases). V was trimmed by 5 bases and J by 0 bases, leaving 15 bases between them. This CDR3 is built from 16 residues. CDR1 SGHVS and CDR2 FQNEAQ come from the germline V gene. The CDR3 is CASSLLGRGSTDTQYF. In DNA, the CDR3 is TGTGCCAGCAGCCTCTTGGGGCGGGGAAGCACAGATACGCAGTATTTT.

The chain couples TRBV25-1 to TRBJ2-3, with D possibly TRBD2 on 5 matching bases. Germline V gene lookup returns CDR1 MGHDK and CDR2 SYGVNS. The CDR3 is 15 residues long. Trimming shortened V by 1 base and J by 3 bases, and 11 bases separated the two germline ends. CDR3 in amino acids: CASSEFGIGTDTQYF. In DNA, the CDR3 is TGTGCCAGCAGTGAATTCGGGATCGGGACAGATACGCAGTATTTT.

The genes are TRBV7-9 and TRBJ1-6; 9 bases match TRBD1. Looked up from germline, CDR1 is SEHNR and CDR2 is FQNEAQ (reference sequence). Trimming cost V 3 bases and J 9 bases; bases outside gene matches: 6. CDR3 length equals 15 residues. The CDR3 spells CASSFLGQGGSPLHF. In DNA, the CDR3 is TGTGCCAGCAGCTTTCTGGGACAGGGAGGTTCACCCCTCCACTTT.

This clone was recorded many times. The CDR3 DNA is TGTGCCAGCAGCTCTAGCGGGAGGCCCAATCAGCCCCAGCATTTT. Translated, it gives CASSSSGRPNQPQHF. This chain uses TRBV7-2 with TRBJ1-5; D unclear. Germline CDR1 SGHTA, CDR2 FQGNSA. The CDR3 has 15 amino acids. Deletions cut 4 bases from V and 3 bases from J, with 13 bases between.

The chain recombines TRBV5-6 with TRBJ2-7; perhaps TRBD1 as D (6 bases). The CDR3 is made up of 16 amino acids. Germline assignment: CDR1 SGHDT and CDR2 YYEEEE. V lost 0 bases and J lost 1, with 14 bases in between. As DNA, the CDR3 is TGTGCCAGCAGCTTGGGCACAGGGTCCCGATCCTACGAGCAGTACTTC. It encodes CASSLGTGSRSYEQYF.

The V gene is TRBV18, the J gene TRBJ1-6; D uncertain. Trimming removed 4 bases from V and 0 bases from J, with 7 bases in between. The germline V gene has CDR1 KGHSH and CDR2 LQKENI. The CDR3 covers 15 residues. Here the CDR3 DNA reads TGTGCCAGCTCACTACAGAACTCCTATAATTCACCCCTCCACTTT. It yields the protein CASSLQNSYNSPLHF.

The rearrangement uses TRBV7-6 and TRBJ2-7; maybe TRBD2 (7 bases). This CDR3 is 16 amino acids long. With 7 bases removed from V and 7 bases from J, the gap between germline ends came to 26 bases. Germline V gene sequence: CDR1 SGHVS, CDR2 FNYEAQ. This chain's CDR3 is CASTSGAGALIGEQYF. CDR3 nucleotides: TGTGCCAGCACTTCGGGGGCGGGAGCTCTCATTGGGGAGCAGTACTTC. The variable domain in full, with the rest retrieved from reference TRBV7-6 and TRBJ2-7, is GAGVSQSPRYKVTKRGQDVALRCDPISGHVSLYWYRQALGQGPEFLTYFNYEAQQDKSGLPNDRFSAERPEGSISTLTIQRTEQRDSAMYRCASTSGAGALIGEQYFGPGTRLTVT.

Only a few counts were recorded for this clone. V and J are TRBV9 and TRBJ2-1, with 8 bases identical to TRBD1. Looked up from germline, CDR1 is SGDLS and CDR2 is YYNGEE. This CDR3 region has 14 residues. The V gene end was trimmed by 4 bases and the J gene end by 7 bases; junction bases not matched to a gene: 7. This chain's CDR3 is CASSPYWTGNEQFF. CDR3 DNA: TGTGCCAGCAGCCCCTATTGGACAGGGAATGAGCAGTTCTTC.